A single sample is the source of the 11 T cell receptor beta chains below, sequenced in a study of cytomegalovirus exposure and HLA in healthy donors. Researchers ran the PCR with 60 Vbeta and 13 Jbeta primers. Measured with immunoSEQ multiplex PCR; TCRdb has only the in-frame clones, and not every one. The sample contains 90,000 to 150,000 clones, over 6.5% of which appear only once. Sequenced sample: PBMCs. These receptors were obtained from a woman in her 40s in good health and CMV-seropositive.

V is TRBV27 and J is TRBJ2-2; 8 bases are shared with TRBD1. Trimming at V came to 2 bases and at J to 0 bases, leaving 2 bases not matched to a gene. Germline V gene data show CDR1 as MNHEY and CDR2 as SMNVEV (reference sequence). The CDR3 runs 16 residues. In DNA form, the CDR3 reads TGTGCCAGCAGTTTACAGGGGGCAGCGAACACCGGGGAGCTGTTTTTT. Its protein is CASSLQGAANTGELFF.

This clone was seen a handful of times. DNA of the CDR3: TGTGCCAGCACCCCGCGAGGGGGATTAGCTAACTATGGCTACACCTTC. Translated: CASTPRGGLANYGYTF. The rearrangement uses TRBV27 and TRBJ1-2, with D possibly matching TRBD1 (6 bases). Trimming left V 7 bases short and J 0 bases short, with 18 bases between. This CDR3 region has 16 residues. From germline, CDR1 is MNHEY and CDR2 SMNVEV (reference sequence).

V and J are TRBV30 and TRBJ1-6; no clear D. V shed 1 base and J shed 0 bases, with 13 bases lying between them. This CDR3 region has 17 residues. Germline V gene data show CDR1 as GTSNPN and CDR2 as SVGIG (reference sequence). CDR3 coding DNA: TGTGCCTGGAGTGCTTCTCGACATGGCTCCTATAATTCACCCCTCCACTTT. Amino acids: CAWSASRHGSYNSPLHF.

This sequence joins TRBV5-8 and TRBJ1-6; 8 bases match TRBD1. The CDR3 contains 16 residues. In germline, CDR1 is SGHTS, CDR2 YDEGEE. With 2 bases clipped from V and 0 bases from J, the junction kept 1 base outside the gene matches. CDR3 coding DNA: TGTGCCAGCAGCTTACAGGGGGGCTCCTATAATTCACCCCTCCACTTT. Amino acids: CASSLQGGSYNSPLHF.

V is TRBV6-5 and J is TRBJ2-2, with a weak D call TRBD2 (5 bases). V lost 4 bases, J lost 5 bases, and 11 bases lay in between. This CDR3 comprises 14 residues. Germline V gene lookup returns CDR1 MNHEY and CDR2 SVGAGI. This chain's CDR3 is CASSFPGVTGELFF. CDR3 sequence (DNA): TGTGCCAGCAGTTTCCCCGGGGTAACCGGGGAGCTGTTTTTT.

The table lists this clone with a few counts. The J gene is TRBJ1-6, the V gene TRBV5-4; TRBD1 aligns across 8 bases. J was trimmed by 6 bases and V by 2 bases; bases with no gene match: 1. The CDR3 contains 14 residues. CDR1 SGHNT and CDR2 YYREEE come from the germline V gene (reference sequence). CDR3 loop: CASSFDRGNSPLHF. As DNA, the CDR3 is TGTGCCAGCAGCTTCGACAGGGGTAATTCACCCCTCCACTTT.

This clone was seen a few times. The rearrangement uses TRBV5-1 and TRBJ1-1; 7 bases map to TRBD1. The ends lost 3 bases at V and 1 base at J; junction bases unmatched: 9. CDR3 size: 16 residues. Germline V gene data show CDR1 as SGHRS and CDR2 as YFSETQ. CDR3 loop: CASSSMTGQGNTEAFF. CDR3 coding DNA: TGCGCCAGCAGCTCGATGACAGGGCAAGGGAACACTGAAGCTTTCTTT.

This chain joins TRBV18 and TRBJ2-1; the D gene is possibly TRBD2 (6 bases). V gave up 2 bases and J gave up 0 bases, with 8 bases separating them. Germline CDR1 is KGHSH and CDR2 is LQKENI. The CDR3 loop spans 15 amino acids. CDR3 in amino acids: CASSPGGNSYNEQFF. The CDR3 DNA reads TGTGCCAGCTCACCAGGGGGGAACTCCTACAATGAGCAGTTCTTC.

This chain links TRBV4-1 with TRBJ1-4; D call uncertain. V was trimmed by 0 bases and J by 5 bases, leaving 10 bases between them. CDR1 and CDR2 (germline): MGHRA, YSYEKL. The CDR3 has 15 residues. CDR3 DNA sequence: TGCGCCAGCAGCCAAGAAACGGTACGGAATGAAAAACTGTTTTTT. Translation gives CASSQETVRNEKLFF.

CDR3: CASSLDRAANSPLHF. DNA of the CDR3: TGTGCCAGCAGCTTGGACAGGGCGGCCAATTCACCCCTCCACTTT. The rearrangement joins TRBV5-4 to TRBJ1-6, with D possibly TRBD1 on 6 matching bases. V lost 0 bases and J 7 bases, leaving 11 bases between the germline ends. The CDR3 covers 15 residues. The germline gives CDR1 SGHNT, CDR2 YYREEE (reference sequence). The entire variable domain, with the rest obtained from reference TRBV5-4 and TRBJ1-6, is as follows: ETGVTQSPTHLIKTRGQQVTLRCSSQSGHNTVSWYQQALGQGPQFIFQYYREEENGRGNFPPRFSGLQFPNYSSELNVNALELDDSALYLCASSLDRAANSPLHFGNGTRLTVT.

The chain employs TRBV2 and TRBJ1-1; D is unclear. The CDR3 consists of 12 residues. Germline V gene lookup returns CDR1 SNHLY and CDR2 FYNNEI. V lost 10 bases and J lost 2, with 11 bases in between. The CDR3 spells CAIGNSNTEAFF. The CDR3 nucleotides read TGTGCCATCGGAAACAGCAACACTGAAGCTTTCTTT.